Listed here are 20 T cell receptor beta chains from one sample, sequenced in a study of blood T cells in healthy people across ages. Primed by a sample-barcoded 5' primer and a J-beta primer mix, a second PCR proceeded for about 6 to 11 cycles. TCRdb passed the 5' RACE reads through MiXCR, listing each CDR3 protein once. This sample has 380,000 or so distinct CDR3 sequences, with about 49% found just once. The sample taken for sequencing was blood. The origin of the receptors is a man in his 60s in good health.

Note on this clonotype: A read error may produce the germline difference seen at one junction end. The chain couples TRBV7-9 to TRBJ2-7; D is ambiguous. Germline-derived CDR1 and CDR2 are SEHNR and FQNEAQ (reference sequence). This CDR3 spans 14 amino acids. CDR3 sequence: CASSLEGGIYEQYF. The CDR3 bases are TGCGCCAGCAGCTTAGAAGGCGGTATTTACGAGCAGTACTTC.

V gene TRBV7-2 combines with J gene TRBJ2-4, with D possibly TRBD1 on 5 matching bases. V was pared by 1 base and J by 1 base, with 14 bases between. The CDR3 loop spans 17 amino acids. Germline assignment: CDR1 SGHTA and CDR2 FQGNSA. CDR3 in DNA: TGTGCCAGCAGCTTAGAGTGGGGCGGTCATGCCAAAAACATTCAGTACTTC. It translates to CASSLEWGGHAKNIQYF.

V gene TRBV6-2 or TRBV6-3 combines with J gene TRBJ2-7; possible D gene TRBD1, 5 bases. The DNA end is more similar to TRBJ2-5, so the J call may be wrong. The CDR3 consists of 12 residues. The germline gives CDR1 MNHEY, CDR2 SVGEGT. DNA of the CDR3: TGTGCCAGCAGGCAGGGTTCGGAGACCCAGTACTTC. This codes for CASRQGSETQYF.

J is TRBJ2-5 and V is TRBV20-1; no firm D call. Germline V gives CDR1 DFQATT, CDR2 SNEGSKA (reference sequence). The CDR3 runs to 14 residues. V was cut by 0 bases and J by 0 bases, with 8 bases left in between. CDR3 residues: CSARDGWYQETQYF. The CDR3 DNA sequence: TGCAGTGCTAGAGATGGGTGGTACCAAGAGACCCAGTACTTC.

The V and J genes are TRBV6-5 and TRBJ2-1, with 7 bases that match TRBD2. Gene TRBJ2-7 matches the end of the DNA better, so the J call may be wrong. The CDR3 runs to 16 residues. The germline V gene encodes CDR1 MNHEY and CDR2 SVGAGI. The CDR3 here is CASSLQTLLGGNEQYF. The CDR3 DNA follows: TGTGCCAGCAGCCTACAGACCCTGCTCGGGGGGAATGAGCAGTACTTC.

The chain couples TRBV7-9 to TRBJ2-7; TRBD1 agrees at 8 bases. CDR3 length equals 13 residues. The ends lost 4 bases at V and 6 bases at J; junction bases unmatched: 5. The V gene's germline CDR1 is SEHNR and CDR2 FQNEAQ (reference sequence). CDR3 loop: CASSWDRIGEQYF. The CDR3 region has the DNA TGTGCCAGCAGCTGGGACAGGATCGGCGAGCAGTACTTC.

This chain connects TRBV2 to TRBJ2-3; possible D gene TRBD1, 5 bases. Germline V gene data show CDR1 as SNHLY and CDR2 as FYNNEI. The CDR3 spans 13 residues. V was pared by 6 bases and J by 7 bases, with 14 bases between. CDR3 loop: CASSYLRQNTQYF. Written as DNA, the CDR3 is TGTGCCAGCAGCTACCTAAGACAGAATACGCAGTATTTT.

This clonotype appeared a few times. The chain is built from TRBV3-1 and TRBJ2-7; no clear D gene. CDR1 is LGHDT and CDR2 is YNNKEL in the germline V gene (reference sequence). This CDR3 comprises 15 residues. V was shortened by 4 bases and J by 3 bases, with 16 bases between the two germline ends. The CDR3 loop reads CASSPSFLRFYEQYF. CDR3 in DNA: TGTGCCAGCAGCCCAAGCTTCTTGCGTTTCTACGAGCAGTACTTC.

Regarding this clonotype: A junction boundary mismatches the germline segment, possibly from a read error. V usage is TRBV5-1 and J usage is TRBJ2-1, with 14 bases lining up with TRBD2. Germline CDR1 SGHRS, CDR2 YFSETQ. CDR3 length equals 15 residues. CDR3 residues: CASSRTSGGYTEQFF. The CDR3 region has the DNA TGCGCCAGCAGCCGGACTAGCGGGGGGTACACTGAGCAGTTCTTC.

This rearrangement joins TRBV30 to TRBJ2-7; D ambiguous. The V gene lost 4 bases and the J gene lost 5 bases, with 9 bases spanning the gap. The length of the CDR3 is 11 residues. Looked up from germline, CDR1 is GTSNPN and CDR2 is SVGIG (reference sequence). The CDR3 is CAWNSRDEQYF. The CDR3 bases are TGTGCCTGGAACAGTCGCGACGAGCAGTACTTC.

A note on this clonotype: Given a much more abundant clone one base away, this may be a read error. This CDR3 is CAIKGRVSTDTQYF. CDR3 nucleotides: TGTGCCATCAAGGGCAGGGTTAGCACAGATACGCAGTATTTT. The chain combines TRBV10-3 with TRBJ2-3, with D possibly matching TRBD1 (5 bases). The germline V gene has CDR1 ENHRY and CDR2 SYGVKD. The CDR3 sequence is 14 residues long. Between the trimmed V and J ends, which lost 7 bases and 0 bases, there was a span of 11 bases.

The V and J genes are TRBV27 and TRBJ1-1, with D maybe TRBD1 (6 bases). The germline CDR1 and CDR2 sequences are MNHEY and SMNVEV (reference sequence). The CDR3 totals 14 residues. V was trimmed by 5 bases and J by 4 bases, leaving 14 bases between them. CDR3 protein: CASSPLGGGTEAFF. CDR3 DNA: TGTGCCAGCAGTCCCCTTGGGGGCGGCACTGAAGCTTTCTTT.

This clonotype has a handful of counts. The chain links TRBV12-3 or TRBV12-4 to TRBJ2-7; 7 nucleotides align to TRBD1. The CDR3 runs to 14 residues. After removal of 5 bases from V and 4 bases from J, the junction contained 8 bases not matched to a gene. CDR3 in amino acids: CASSRGPTGYEQYF. Written as DNA, the CDR3 is TGTGCCAGCAGTAGGGGCCCGACAGGGTACGAGCAGTACTTC.

In its sample, this clonotype was seen a few times. This chain links TRBV9 with TRBJ2-2; 9 nucleotides match TRBD2. The CDR3 totals 16 residues. V gave up 0 bases and J gave up 2 bases; unmatched junction bases: 2. Germline V lookup: CDR1 SGDLS, CDR2 YYNGEE. CDR3 DNA: TGTGCCAGCAGCGTAGAACTAGCGGGCAACACCGGGGAGCTGTTTTTT. Translating gives CASSVELAGNTGELFF.

The chain couples TRBV6-1 to TRBJ2-7, with 11 positions matching TRBD2. Germline V gives CDR1 MNHNS, CDR2 SASEGT. With 6 bases clipped from V and 0 bases from J, the junction kept 7 bases outside the gene matches. This CDR3 comprises 16 residues. CDR3: CASSALAGGLSYEQYF. Here the CDR3 DNA reads TGTGCCAGCAGCGCTTTAGCGGGGGGGCTCTCCTACGAGCAGTACTTC.

The chain employs TRBV5-1 and TRBJ2-7; 12 nucleotides align to TRBD2. The CDR3 contains 16 residues. The junction had 6 bases not matched to a gene; V was cut back by 3 bases and J by 2 bases. Germline CDR1 SGHRS, CDR2 YFSETQ. The DNA of the CDR3 is TGCGCCAGCAGCTCCTACGGACTAGCGGGGACCTACGAGCAGTACTTC. Protein sequence: CASSSYGLAGTYEQYF.

The chain combines TRBV30 with TRBJ2-7, with 8 bases fitting TRBD2. The length of the CDR3 is 15 residues. Germline V lookup: CDR1 GTSNPN, CDR2 SVGIG (reference sequence). With 4 bases clipped from V and 3 bases from J, the junction kept 11 bases outside the gene matches. Written as DNA, the CDR3 is TGTGCCTGGACCCGAGGTAGCGGGATAGTCTACGAGCAGTACTTC. The encoded protein is CAWTRGSGIVYEQYF.

The chain couples TRBV29-1 to TRBJ1-1, with D possibly TRBD1 on 6 matching bases. Trimming left V 1 base short and J 4 bases short, with 10 bases between. Germline-derived CDR1 and CDR2 are SQVTM and ANQGSEA. The CDR3 has 13 amino acids. CDR3 loop: CSVEARGPTEAFF. Written as DNA, the CDR3 is TGCAGCGTTGAAGCGCGGGGGCCCACTGAAGCTTTCTTT.

This clonotype has a count of ten or more. V and J are TRBV7-2 and TRBJ2-3; 13 bases match TRBD2. V shed 5 bases, J shed 3 bases, and the junction held 11 bases outside the gene matches. This CDR3 region has 18 residues. Germline-derived CDR1 and CDR2 are SGHTA and FQGNSA. The CDR3 region has the DNA TGTGCCAGCAGCCAACTAGCGGGAGGGCCGTTGGGGACAGATACGCAGTATTTT. Amino acid sequence: CASSQLAGGPLGTDTQYF.

This clonotype has ten or more counts. J is TRBJ2-3 and V is TRBV27; no reliable D call. Trimming shortened V by 6 bases and J by 3 bases, and 13 bases separated the two germline ends. CDR3 length: 14 residues. CDR1 and CDR2 from the germline V gene are MNHEY and SMNVEV (reference sequence). The CDR3 DNA reads as TGTGCCAGCAGACCAACACCGGGTACAGATACGCAGTATTTT. Translation: CASRPTPGTDTQYF.